This T cell receptor beta chain was recorded in a study of cytomegalovirus exposure and HLA in healthy donors. The CDR3 spans 16 residues. Trimming cost V 3 bases and J 4 bases, with 16 bases left between them. The V gene's germline CDR1 is SGHAT and CDR2 FQNNGV. In the PCR, 60 Vbeta and 13 Jbeta primers were used. Data came from immunoSEQ multiplex PCR; TCRdb stores just in-frame clones and leaves some out. The sample lists around 100,000 clones, 65% to 80% seen once, with about a tenth in the top ten. The V call is TRBV11-2, the J call TRBJ2-1; D not resolved. The TCR was taken from a woman between 18 and 29 years old in good health and CMV-seropositive. Sample: PBMCs. DNA of the CDR3: TGTGCCAGCAGCTTGAGAGCGAAAATACTATACAATGAGCAGTTCTTC. It is translated as CASSLRAKILYNEQFF. Full variable domain (outside the CDR3, taken from reference TRBV11-2 and TRBJ2-1): EAGVAQSPRYKIIEKRQSVAFWCNPISGHATLYWYQQILGQGPKLLIQFQNNGVVDDSQLPKDRFSAERLKGVDSTLKIQPAKLEDSAVYLCASSLRAKILYNEQFFGPGTRLTVL.